This T cell receptor (beta chain) stems from a study of early T cells in non-severe SARS-CoV-2 infection listed by TCRdb under 2021. Some background on the complete study: TCR sequencing used bulk RNA from unsorted whole blood, so alpha and beta chains could not be paired. Broad study findings and their caveats: VDJdb matching was skewed toward anti-spike CD8 responses and likely underestimated virus-specific expansions, missing private and CD4 specificities.

Set within a cohort of healthcare workers in London, UK, this nested case-control study involved weekly PCR testing of nasopharyngeal swabs along with blood sampling. Healthcare workers were enrolled in the week of the UK lockdown, from 23 to 31 March 2020, and were followed every week for up to about 16 weeks. Trimming at the junction amounts to 3 bases on V and 5 bases on J, and the germline ends lie 11 bases apart. Taken from cysteine to phenylalanine, the CDR3 has 13 residues. The entry retains the CDR3 DNA only, 39 bases that are in frame from base 1. From a lookup of the germline V gene (reference sequence), CDR1 and CDR2 are SEHNR and FQNEAQ. This clonotype was recorded a few times. Its target antigen remains unknown. Base qualities were left out, and no much larger clone turns up one base away. Library preparation was by 5' RACE. For sequencing, a NextSeq 500 was employed. The TCR library protocol attached unique molecular identifiers to individual cDNA molecules to correct for sequencing error and PCR bias. Both TCR alpha and beta chains were sequenced, and tight co-correlation was observed between alpha and beta sequence abundances in each sample. The authors processed their data as follows. Decombinator V4 was used to perform V gene, J gene and CDR3 annotation of TCR sequences. TCRs were defined as expanded if a significant change between any two time points was detected under a Poisson model with p below 0.0001. TCR abundances were normalised to the total number of TCRs sequenced per sample and expressed as counts per million. TRAV1-2 paired with TRAJ12, TRAJ20 or TRAJ33 defined MAIT TCRs, while TRAV10 paired with TRAJ18 defined iNKT TCRs. VDJdb, accessed 1 November 2021, was searched for CMV, EBV and SARS-CoV-2 annotated TCRs, with TCRs annotated for multiple antigens excluded. The public reads were reanalyzed by TCRdb: fastp trimming at Q25, MiXCR alignment, in-frame beta chains only. Identical CDR3 proteins give one entry, which carries the most common genes and DNA. TCRdb, not the original authors, processed these V and J calls. This sample gives some 55,000 distinct CDR3 sequences in total; over 10% of them show up just once. The ten largest clones capture about 3.1% of the sample.

Material for sequencing was whole blood. The rearrangement joined TRBV7-9 to TRBJ2-7; TRBD1 could be the D gene, as 7 bases match. This TCR was sampled from an adult who was a healthcare worker with PCR-confirmed SARS-CoV-2 infection or an uninfected control (not recorded which). The CDR3 corresponds to CASSFRGANEQYF. DNA sequence: TGTGCCAGCAGCTTCAGGGGGGCAAACGAGCAGTACTTC.